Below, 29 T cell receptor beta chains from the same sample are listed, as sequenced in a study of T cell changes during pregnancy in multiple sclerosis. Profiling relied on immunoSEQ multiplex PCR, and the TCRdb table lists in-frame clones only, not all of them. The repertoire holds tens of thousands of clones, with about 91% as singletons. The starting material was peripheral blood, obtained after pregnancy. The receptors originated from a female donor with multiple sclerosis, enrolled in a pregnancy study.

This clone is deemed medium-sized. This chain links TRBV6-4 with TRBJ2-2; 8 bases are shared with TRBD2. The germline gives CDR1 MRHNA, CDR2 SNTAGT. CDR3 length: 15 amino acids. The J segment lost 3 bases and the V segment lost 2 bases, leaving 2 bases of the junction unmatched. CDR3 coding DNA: TGTGCCAGCAGTGACACTAGCGGAGACACCGGGGAGCTGTTTTTT. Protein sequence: CASSDTSGDTGELFF.

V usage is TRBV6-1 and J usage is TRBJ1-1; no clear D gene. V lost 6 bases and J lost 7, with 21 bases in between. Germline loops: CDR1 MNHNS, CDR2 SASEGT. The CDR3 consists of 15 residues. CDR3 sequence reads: CASRLKVDGGLEAFF. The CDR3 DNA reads TGTGCCAGCAGATTAAAGGTAGACGGAGGACTTGAAGCTTTCTTT.

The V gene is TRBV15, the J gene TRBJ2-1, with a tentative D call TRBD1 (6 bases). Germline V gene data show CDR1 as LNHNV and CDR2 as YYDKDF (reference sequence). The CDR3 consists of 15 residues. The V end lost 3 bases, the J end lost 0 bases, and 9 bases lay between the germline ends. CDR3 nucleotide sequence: TGTGCCACCAGCAGGGACAGCAACTCCTACAATGAGCAGTTCTTC. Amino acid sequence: CATSRDSNSYNEQFF.

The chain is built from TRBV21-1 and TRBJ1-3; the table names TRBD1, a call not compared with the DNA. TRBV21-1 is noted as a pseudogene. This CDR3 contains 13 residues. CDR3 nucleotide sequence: TGTGCCAGCAGAGTGACAGCTGGAAACACCATATATTTT. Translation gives CASRVTAGNTIYF.

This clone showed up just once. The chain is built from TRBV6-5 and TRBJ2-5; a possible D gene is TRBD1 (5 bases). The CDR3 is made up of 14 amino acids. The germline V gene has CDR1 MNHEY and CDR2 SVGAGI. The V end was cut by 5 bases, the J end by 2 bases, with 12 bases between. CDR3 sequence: CASSQGRIQETQYF. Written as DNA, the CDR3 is TGTGCCAGCAGTCAGGGCCGAATTCAAGAGACCCAGTACTTC.

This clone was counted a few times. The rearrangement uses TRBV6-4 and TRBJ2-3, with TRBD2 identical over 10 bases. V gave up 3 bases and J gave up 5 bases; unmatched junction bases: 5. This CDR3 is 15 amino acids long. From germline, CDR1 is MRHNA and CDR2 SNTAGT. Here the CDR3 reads CASSEGTSERDTQYF. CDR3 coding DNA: TGTGCCAGCAGTGAAGGGACTAGCGAGAGAGATACGCAGTATTTT.

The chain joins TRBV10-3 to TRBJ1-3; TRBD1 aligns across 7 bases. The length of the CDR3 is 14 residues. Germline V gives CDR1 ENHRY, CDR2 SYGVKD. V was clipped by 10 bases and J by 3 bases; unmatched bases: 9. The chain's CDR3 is CATGTAEGGNTIYF. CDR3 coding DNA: TGTGCCACCGGGACAGCGGAGGGTGGAAACACCATATATTTT.

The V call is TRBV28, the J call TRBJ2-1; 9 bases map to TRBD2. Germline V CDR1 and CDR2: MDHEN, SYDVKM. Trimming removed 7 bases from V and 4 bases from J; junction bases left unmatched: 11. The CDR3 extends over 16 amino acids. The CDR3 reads CASNGPLAGPYNEQFF. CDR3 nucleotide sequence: TGTGCCAGCAACGGTCCCCTAGCGGGGCCTTACAATGAGCAGTTCTTC.

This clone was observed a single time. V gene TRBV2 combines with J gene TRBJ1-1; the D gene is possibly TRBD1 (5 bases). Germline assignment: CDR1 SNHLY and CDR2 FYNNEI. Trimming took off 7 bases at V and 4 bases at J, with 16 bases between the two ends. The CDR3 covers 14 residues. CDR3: CASTSTEVGTEAFF. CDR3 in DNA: TGTGCCAGCACCTCGACAGAGGTGGGCACTGAAGCTTTCTTT.

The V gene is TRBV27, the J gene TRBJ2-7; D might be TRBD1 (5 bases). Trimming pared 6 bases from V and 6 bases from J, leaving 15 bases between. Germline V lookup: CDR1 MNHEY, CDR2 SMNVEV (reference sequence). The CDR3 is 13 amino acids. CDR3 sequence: CASSFMSGREQYF. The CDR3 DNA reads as TGTGCCAGCAGCTTCATGTCAGGGCGCGAGCAGTACTTC.

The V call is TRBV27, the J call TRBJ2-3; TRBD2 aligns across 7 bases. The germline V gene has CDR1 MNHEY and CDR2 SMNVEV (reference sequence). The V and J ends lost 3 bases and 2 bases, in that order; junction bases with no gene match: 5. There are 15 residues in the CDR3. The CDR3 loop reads CASSFTAGITDTQYF. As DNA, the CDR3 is TGTGCCAGCAGTTTTACAGCGGGGATCACAGATACGCAGTATTTT.

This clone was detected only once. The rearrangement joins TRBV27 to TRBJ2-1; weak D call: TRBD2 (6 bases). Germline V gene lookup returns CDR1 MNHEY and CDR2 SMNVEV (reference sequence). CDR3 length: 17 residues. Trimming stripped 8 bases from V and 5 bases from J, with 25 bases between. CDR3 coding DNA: TGTGCCAGCTCGGTTTGGGGGGTCCGGGGCCAAAACAATGAGCAGTTCTTC. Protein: CASSVWGVRGQNNEQFF.

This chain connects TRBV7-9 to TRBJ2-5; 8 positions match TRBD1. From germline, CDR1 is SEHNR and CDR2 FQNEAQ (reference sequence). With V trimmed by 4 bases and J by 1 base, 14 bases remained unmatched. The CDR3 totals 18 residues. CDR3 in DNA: TGTGCCAGCAGCTCAAACCGAGGGGAGACAGGGGCCCAAGAGACCCAGTACTTC. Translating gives CASSSNRGETGAQETQYF.

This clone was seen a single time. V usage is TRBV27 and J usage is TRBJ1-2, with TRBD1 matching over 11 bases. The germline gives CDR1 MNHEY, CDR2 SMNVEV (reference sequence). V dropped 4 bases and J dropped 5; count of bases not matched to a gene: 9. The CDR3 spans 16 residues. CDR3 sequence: CASSSRTGGYEYGYTF. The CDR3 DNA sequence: TGTGCCAGCAGTTCGCGGACAGGGGGCTATGAATATGGCTACACCTTC.

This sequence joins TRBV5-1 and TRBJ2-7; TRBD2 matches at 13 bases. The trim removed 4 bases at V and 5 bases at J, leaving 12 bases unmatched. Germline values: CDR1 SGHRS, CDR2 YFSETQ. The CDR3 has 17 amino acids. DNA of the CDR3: TGCGCCAGCAGCCCTTTTACTAGCGGGAGGGCCGGGAACGAGCAGTACTTC. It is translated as CASSPFTSGRAGNEQYF.

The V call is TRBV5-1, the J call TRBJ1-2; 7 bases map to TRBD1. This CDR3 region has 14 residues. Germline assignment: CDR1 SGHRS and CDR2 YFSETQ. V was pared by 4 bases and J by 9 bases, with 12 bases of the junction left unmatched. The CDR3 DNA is TGCGCCAGCAGCCAGGAAGAACACAGGGGAAGCTACACCTTC. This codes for CASSQEEHRGSYTF. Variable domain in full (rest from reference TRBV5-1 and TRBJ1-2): KAGVTQTPRYLIKTRGQQVTLSCSPISGHRSVSWYQQTPGQGLQFLFEYFSETQRNKGNFPGRFSGRQFSNSRSEMNVSTLELGDSALYLCASSQEEHRGSYTFGSGTRLTVV.

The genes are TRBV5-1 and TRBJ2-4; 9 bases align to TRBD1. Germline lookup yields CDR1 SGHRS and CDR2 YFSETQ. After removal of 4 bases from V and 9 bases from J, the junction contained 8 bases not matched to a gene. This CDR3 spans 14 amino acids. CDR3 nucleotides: TGCGCCAGCAGCCAGGGACAGGGCGTGGGCATTCAGTACTTC. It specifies CASSQGQGVGIQYF. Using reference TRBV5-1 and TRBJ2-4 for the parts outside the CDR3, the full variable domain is KAGVTQTPRYLIKTRGQQVTLSCSPISGHRSVSWYQQTPGQGLQFLFEYFSETQRNKGNFPGRFSGRQFSNSRSEMNVSTLELGDSALYLCASSQGQGVGIQYFGAGTRLSVL.

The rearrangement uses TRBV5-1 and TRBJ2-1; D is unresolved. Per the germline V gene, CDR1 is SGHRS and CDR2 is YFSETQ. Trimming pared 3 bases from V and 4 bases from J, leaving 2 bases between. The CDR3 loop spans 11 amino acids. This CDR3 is CASSSYNEQFF. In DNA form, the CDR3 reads TGCGCCAGCAGCTCATACAATGAGCAGTTCTTC.

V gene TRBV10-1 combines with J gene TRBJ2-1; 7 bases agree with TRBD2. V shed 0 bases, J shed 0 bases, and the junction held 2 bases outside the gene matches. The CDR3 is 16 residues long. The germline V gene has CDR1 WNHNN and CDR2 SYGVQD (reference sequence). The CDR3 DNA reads TGCGCCAGCAGTGAGTCGGGAGGGGTCTCCTACAATGAGCAGTTCTTC. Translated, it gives CASSESGGVSYNEQFF.

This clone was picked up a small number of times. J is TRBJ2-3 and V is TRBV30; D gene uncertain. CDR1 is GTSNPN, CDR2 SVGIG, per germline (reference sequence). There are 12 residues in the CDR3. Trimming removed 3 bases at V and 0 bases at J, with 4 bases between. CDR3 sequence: CAWRTSTDTQYF. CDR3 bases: TGTGCCTGGAGGACAAGCACAGATACGCAGTATTTT.

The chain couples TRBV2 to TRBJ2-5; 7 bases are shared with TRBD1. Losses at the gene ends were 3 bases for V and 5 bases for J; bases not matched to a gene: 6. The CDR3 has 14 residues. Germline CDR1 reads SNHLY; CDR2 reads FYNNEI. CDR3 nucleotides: TGTGCCAGCAGTGACAGACAGGGACGGGAGACCCAGTACTTC. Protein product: CASSDRQGRETQYF.

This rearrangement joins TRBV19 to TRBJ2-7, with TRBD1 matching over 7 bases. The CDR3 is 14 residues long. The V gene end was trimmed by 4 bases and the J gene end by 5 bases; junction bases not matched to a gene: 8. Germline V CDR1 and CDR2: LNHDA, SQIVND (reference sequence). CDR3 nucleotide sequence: TGTGCCAGTAGTAGCCGTTTCACAGGGGACGAGCAGTACTTC. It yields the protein CASSSRFTGDEQYF.

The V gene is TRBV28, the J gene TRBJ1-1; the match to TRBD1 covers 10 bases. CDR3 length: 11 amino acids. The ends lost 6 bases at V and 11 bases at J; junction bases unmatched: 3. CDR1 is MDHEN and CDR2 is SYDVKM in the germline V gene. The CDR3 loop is CASRGTGAAFF. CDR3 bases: TGTGCCAGCAGGGGGACAGGGGCTGCTTTCTTT.

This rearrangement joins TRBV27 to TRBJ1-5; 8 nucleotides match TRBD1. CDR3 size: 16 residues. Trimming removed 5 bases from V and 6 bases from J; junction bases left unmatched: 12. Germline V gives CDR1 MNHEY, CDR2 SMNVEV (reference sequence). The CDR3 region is CASSATGQGDGQPQHF. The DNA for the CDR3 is TGTGCCAGCAGTGCCACAGGACAGGGAGATGGTCAGCCCCAGCATTTT.

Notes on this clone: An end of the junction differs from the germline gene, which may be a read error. The CDR3 DNA reads TGTGCCAGTAGTTTAGAGAGGTCAGATACGCAGTATTTT. It translates to CASSLERSDTQYF. This sequence joins TRBV19 and TRBJ2-3; D remains unclear. CDR1 is LNHDA and CDR2 is SQIVND in the germline V gene (reference sequence). The CDR3 has 13 amino acids.

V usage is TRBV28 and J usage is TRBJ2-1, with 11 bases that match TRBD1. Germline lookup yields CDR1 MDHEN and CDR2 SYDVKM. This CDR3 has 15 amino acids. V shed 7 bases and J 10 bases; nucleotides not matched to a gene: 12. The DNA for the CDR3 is TGTGCCAGCACCACCGTCGGGACAGGGGGAAGGGAGCAGTTCTTC. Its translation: CASTTVGTGGREQFF.

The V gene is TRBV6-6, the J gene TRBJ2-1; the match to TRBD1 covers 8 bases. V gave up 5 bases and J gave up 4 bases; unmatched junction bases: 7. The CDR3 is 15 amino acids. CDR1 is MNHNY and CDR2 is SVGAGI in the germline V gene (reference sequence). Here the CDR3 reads CASSPPGGGYNEQFF. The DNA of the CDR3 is TGTGCCAGCAGTCCCCCAGGGGGCGGGTACAATGAGCAGTTCTTC.

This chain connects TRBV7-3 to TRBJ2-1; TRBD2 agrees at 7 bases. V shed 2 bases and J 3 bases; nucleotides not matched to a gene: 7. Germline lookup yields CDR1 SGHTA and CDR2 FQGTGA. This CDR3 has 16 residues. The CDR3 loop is CASSLGPSGDYNEQFF. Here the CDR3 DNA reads TGTGCCAGCAGCTTAGGGCCTAGCGGAGACTACAATGAGCAGTTCTTC.

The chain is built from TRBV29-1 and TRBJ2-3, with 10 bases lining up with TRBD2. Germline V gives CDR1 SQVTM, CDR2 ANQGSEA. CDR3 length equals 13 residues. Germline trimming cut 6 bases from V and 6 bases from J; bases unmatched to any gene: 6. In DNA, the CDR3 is TGCAGCGTCTCTAGCGGGAGTGGTGATACGCAGTATTTT. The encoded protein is CSVSSGSGDTQYF.